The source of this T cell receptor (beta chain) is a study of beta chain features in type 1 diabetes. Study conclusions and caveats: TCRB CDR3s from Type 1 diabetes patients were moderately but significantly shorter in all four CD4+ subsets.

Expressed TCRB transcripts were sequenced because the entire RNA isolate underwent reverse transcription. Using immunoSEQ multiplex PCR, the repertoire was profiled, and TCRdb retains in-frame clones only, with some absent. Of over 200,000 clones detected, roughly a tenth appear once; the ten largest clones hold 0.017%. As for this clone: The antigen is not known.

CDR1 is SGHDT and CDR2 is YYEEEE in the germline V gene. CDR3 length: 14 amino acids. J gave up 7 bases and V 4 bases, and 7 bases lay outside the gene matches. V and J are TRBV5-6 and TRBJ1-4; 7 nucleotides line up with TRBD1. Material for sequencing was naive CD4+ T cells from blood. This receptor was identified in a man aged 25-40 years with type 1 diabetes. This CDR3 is CASSQVGQPEKLFF. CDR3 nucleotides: TGTGCCAGCAGCCAAGTGGGACAGCCTGAAAAACTGTTTTTT.